The rows below give T cell receptor beta chains drawn from one sample of a study of patients and donors after allogeneic stem cell transplantation. TCRdb reprocessed the RT-PCR reads via MiXCR and lists one record per CDR3 protein. The sample has roughly 960,000 distinct CDR3 sequences, approximately 18% seen once; the top ten hold roughly 6%. Sequencing input: blood, either unsorted or a sorted T cell fraction (not recorded which). These TCRs come from a human donor who was either an allogeneic HSCT recipient or a stem cell or donor lymphocyte infusion donor (not recorded which). It is not recorded whose cells these are; they may come from a transplant donor. CDR3s include the opening cysteine and the closing phenylalanine or tryptophan. D genes are given only for firm matches. The size of a clone is reported for some rows only, either as once, few or many, or as a class for expanded clones.

v_gene: TRBV18; d_gene: -; j_gene: TRBJ2-7; abundance: -; CDR3nt: TGTGCCAGCTCACCACAGGGGGAATCCTACGAGCAGTACTTC; CDR3aa: CASSPQGESYEQYF
v_gene: TRBV6-1; d_gene: -; j_gene: TRBJ1-3; abundance: few; CDR3nt: TGTGCCAGCAGACCCGGACCCCACTCTGGAAACACCATATATTTT; CDR3aa: CASRPGPHSGNTIYF
v_gene: TRBV10-3; d_gene: -; j_gene: TRBJ2-1; abundance: few; CDR3nt: TGTGCCATCAGCGTCGGGGCGGGCGGGGCATATGAGCAGTTCTTC; CDR3aa: CAISVGAGGAYEQFF
v_gene: TRBV7-7; d_gene: -; j_gene: TRBJ1-3; abundance: -; CDR3nt: TGTGCCAGCAGCCCGCAGCCGGGTCCTGGAAACACCATATATTTT; CDR3aa: CASSPQPGPGNTIYF
v_gene: TRBV6-2/TRBV6-3; d_gene: TRBD1; j_gene: TRBJ1-5; abundance: few; CDR3nt: TGTGCCAGCAGTTACGCCGACAGGGCTGGCAATCAGCCCCAGCATTTT; CDR3aa: CASSYADRAGNQPQHF
v_gene: TRBV15; d_gene: -; j_gene: TRBJ2-7; abundance: -; CDR3nt: TGTGCCACCAGCAGAGATTTACCCCTCGCAGGGACCTACGAGCAGTACTTC; CDR3aa: CATSRDLPLAGTYEQYF
v_gene: TRBV30; d_gene: -; j_gene: TRBJ2-4; abundance: -; CDR3nt: TGTGCCTGGAGCCTGATTGAAAACATTCAGTACTTC; CDR3aa: CAWSLIENIQYF
v_gene: TRBV12-3/TRBV12-4; d_gene: TRBD1; j_gene: TRBJ1-1; abundance: -; CDR3nt: TGTGCCAGCAGTAAAGGGACAGGGGGCTTCATGAACACTGAAGCTTTCTTT; CDR3aa: CASSKGTGGFMNTEAFF
v_gene: TRBV15; d_gene: -; j_gene: TRBJ2-1; abundance: -; CDR3nt: TGTGCCACCAGCCCCCGGGACACCTACAATGAGCAGTTCTTC; CDR3aa: CATSPRDTYNEQFF
v_gene: TRBV5-1; d_gene: TRBD2; j_gene: TRBJ2-1; abundance: -; CDR3nt: TGCGCCAGCAGCAGTACCGGGACTAGCGGGGGGCAGAGCTCCTACAATGAGCAGTTCTTC; CDR3aa: CASSSTGTSGGQSSYNEQFF
v_gene: TRBV7-6; d_gene: TRBD1; j_gene: TRBJ1-4; abundance: few; CDR3nt: TGTGCCAGCAGACAAAACTTGGGACAGGCAGGAGAAAAACTGTTTTTT; CDR3aa: CASRQNLGQAGEKLFF
v_gene: TRBV7-3; d_gene: TRBD2; j_gene: TRBJ2-7; abundance: few; CDR3nt: TGTGCCAGCAGCTTATCAGGGACTAGGGAGAACGAGCAGTACTTC; CDR3aa: CASSLSGTRENEQYF
v_gene: TRBV10-3; d_gene: -; j_gene: TRBJ2-7; abundance: few; CDR3nt: TGTGCCATCAGTACCCAACCCGGGAGTACCTACGAGCAGTACTTC; CDR3aa: CAISTQPGSTYEQYF
v_gene: TRBV15; d_gene: TRBD2; j_gene: TRBJ2-7; abundance: few; CDR3nt: TGTGCCACCAGCAGAGAACGCAGCGGGGGAAACTACGAGCAGTACTTC; CDR3aa: CATSRERSGGNYEQYF
v_gene: TRBV4-2; d_gene: TRBD2; j_gene: TRBJ2-1; abundance: few; CDR3nt: TGTGCCAGCAGCCGCCCGGTAGCGGGGGGCGTCAATGAGCAGTTCTTC; CDR3aa: CASSRPVAGGVNEQFF
v_gene: TRBV6-1; d_gene: -; j_gene: TRBJ1-1; abundance: -; CDR3nt: TGTGCCAGCAGTGAAAGCCAAGGGTTGATCACTGAAGCTTTCTTT; CDR3aa: CASSESQGLITEAFF
v_gene: TRBV30; d_gene: TRBD1; j_gene: TRBJ1-1; abundance: -; CDR3nt: TGTGCCTGGAGCCCCAGGGGGGAAACTGAAGCTTTCTTT; CDR3aa: CAWSPRGETEAFF
v_gene: TRBV12-3/TRBV12-4; d_gene: -; j_gene: TRBJ1-5; abundance: few; CDR3nt: TGTGCCAGCAGTTTAGCTGGGTATCAGCCCCAGCATTTT; CDR3aa: CASSLAGYQPQHF
v_gene: TRBV12-3/TRBV12-4; d_gene: -; j_gene: TRBJ2-7; abundance: many; CDR3nt: TGTGCCAGCAGTTCCCCAGGCAGCGACGAGCAGTACTTC; CDR3aa: CASSSPGSDEQYF
v_gene: TRBV12-3/TRBV12-4; d_gene: TRBD1; j_gene: TRBJ1-5; abundance: -; CDR3nt: TGTGCCAGCAGTTTTGACCCGGGCAGGGGGCCGAATCAGCCCCAGCATTTT; CDR3aa: CASSFDPGRGPNQPQHF
v_gene: TRBV12-3/TRBV12-4; d_gene: TRBD2; j_gene: TRBJ2-3; abundance: -; CDR3nt: TGTGCCAGCTCCCTTGGACTAGAATGGACAGATACGCAGTATTTT; CDR3aa: CASSLGLEWTDTQYF
v_gene: TRBV5-1; d_gene: -; j_gene: TRBJ1-4; abundance: many; CDR3nt: TGCGCCAGCAGCGCGGGGACGGATGAAAAACTGTTTTTT; CDR3aa: CASSAGTDEKLFF
v_gene: TRBV11-2; d_gene: TRBD2; j_gene: TRBJ2-3; abundance: -; CDR3nt: TGTGCCAGCAGCTTGGGACTAGCGGGGGGGCCGGGCACAGATACGCAGTATTTT; CDR3aa: CASSLGLAGGPGTDTQYF
v_gene: TRBV14; d_gene: -; j_gene: TRBJ1-5; abundance: -; CDR3nt: TGTGCCAGCTTCCAGTGGGTCAGCTTACAATATAGCAATCAGCCCCAGCATTTT; CDR3aa: CASFQWVSLQYSNQPQHF
v_gene: TRBV12-5; d_gene: -; j_gene: TRBJ2-7; abundance: few; CDR3nt: TGTGCTAGTGGTTACCCCCACGAGCAGTACTTC; CDR3aa: CASGYPHEQYF
v_gene: TRBV5-1; d_gene: -; j_gene: TRBJ2-7; abundance: few; CDR3nt: TGCGCCAGCAGCGCAGCGGGTTCCTACGAGCAGTACTTC; CDR3aa: CASSAAGSYEQYF
v_gene: TRBV29-1; d_gene: TRBD1; j_gene: TRBJ2-2; abundance: -; CDR3nt: TGCAGCGTCCGAACGACAGGGGGTGGGGAGCTGTTTTTT; CDR3aa: CSVRTTGGGELFF
v_gene: TRBV7-9; d_gene: -; j_gene: TRBJ2-3; abundance: few; CDR3nt: TGTGCCAGCAGCTTCTCGGACCCGCTAGTGGCGCAGTATTTT; CDR3aa: CASSFSDPLVAQYF
v_gene: TRBV20-1; d_gene: TRBD2; j_gene: TRBJ2-3; abundance: few; CDR3nt: TGCAGTGCTACGAGCGGGGGGAGCACAGATACGCAGTATTTT; CDR3aa: CSATSGGSTDTQYF
v_gene: TRBV29-1; d_gene: -; j_gene: TRBJ2-7; abundance: many; CDR3nt: TGCAGCGTTGAAATGAGCCAAACGAGCTCCTACGAGCAGTACTTC; CDR3aa: CSVEMSQTSSYEQYF
v_gene: TRBV3-1; d_gene: -; j_gene: TRBJ2-6; abundance: -; CDR3nt: TGTGCCAGCAGCCAAGGCACATCGGTTAAAGGGGCCAACGTCCTGACTTTC; CDR3aa: CASSQGTSVKGANVLTF
v_gene: TRBV21-1; d_gene: -; j_gene: TRBJ2-7; abundance: few; CDR3nt: TGTGCCAGCAGCAAAGACCCTGGACTGAACTACGAGCAGTACTTC; CDR3aa: CASSKDPGLNYEQYF
v_gene: TRBV4-1; d_gene: -; j_gene: TRBJ2-7; abundance: few; CDR3nt: TGCGCCAGCAGCCTTTGGGGGGGGACAGCCTACGAGCAGTACTTC; CDR3aa: CASSLWGGTAYEQYF
v_gene: TRBV29-1; d_gene: -; j_gene: TRBJ2-7; abundance: -; CDR3nt: TGCAGCGTTGAGGTCGGATCCTACGAGCAGTACTTC; CDR3aa: CSVEVGSYEQYF
v_gene: TRBV20-1; d_gene: TRBD2; j_gene: TRBJ2-1; abundance: few; CDR3nt: TGCAGTGCGGACGCAGGACTAGCGGGGTACTACAATGAGCAGTTCTTC; CDR3aa: CSADAGLAGYYNEQFF
v_gene: TRBV12-3/TRBV12-4; d_gene: TRBD1; j_gene: TRBJ1-5; abundance: -; CDR3nt: TGTGCCAGCAGTAACAGGGGCCAGCCCCAGCATTTT; CDR3aa: CASSNRGQPQHF
v_gene: TRBV12-3/TRBV12-4; d_gene: TRBD2; j_gene: TRBJ2-5; abundance: -; CDR3nt: TGTGCCAGCAGTTCGACCCTCGGGACTAGCGGGGGCCTAGGAGAGACCCAGTACTTC; CDR3aa: CASSSTLGTSGGLGETQYF
v_gene: TRBV18; d_gene: -; j_gene: TRBJ1-4; abundance: -; CDR3nt: TGTGCCAGCTCAGGCGGACGGGGAAATGAAAAACTGTTTTTT; CDR3aa: CASSGGRGNEKLFF
v_gene: TRBV24-1; d_gene: -; j_gene: TRBJ1-2; abundance: -; CDR3nt: TGTGCCACCAGTGACCCCAGTAGGTATGGCTACACCTTC; CDR3aa: CATSDPSRYGYTF
v_gene: TRBV5-1; d_gene: -; j_gene: TRBJ2-1; abundance: few; CDR3nt: TGCGCCAGCAGCCCCGAGGGGAACTCCTACAATGAGCAGTTCTTC; CDR3aa: CASSPEGNSYNEQFF
v_gene: TRBV20-1; d_gene: -; j_gene: TRBJ2-3; abundance: -; CDR3nt: TGCAGTGCTAGAGAGGCCGCAGATACGCAGTATTTT; CDR3aa: CSAREAADTQYF
v_gene: TRBV7-2; d_gene: -; j_gene: TRBJ1-5; abundance: -; CDR3nt: TGTGCCAGCAGCTTAAAGGTCGCGTCTAGCAATCAGCCCCAGCATTTT; CDR3aa: CASSLKVASSNQPQHF
v_gene: TRBV27; d_gene: -; j_gene: TRBJ2-6; abundance: -; CDR3nt: TGTGCCAGCACCGCCCTGGACGGTTTCTCTGGGGCCAACGTCCTGACTTTC; CDR3aa: CASTALDGFSGANVLTF
v_gene: TRBV20-1; d_gene: -; j_gene: TRBJ2-3; abundance: -; CDR3nt: TGCAGTGCTCCATACGCAAAGCCAGATACGCAGTATTTT; CDR3aa: CSAPYAKPDTQYF
v_gene: TRBV6-1; d_gene: -; j_gene: TRBJ1-6; abundance: many; CDR3nt: TGTGCCAGCAGTGAAAGGAGCTCCTATAATTCACCCCTCCACTTT; CDR3aa: CASSERSSYNSPLHF
v_gene: TRBV4-3; d_gene: -; j_gene: TRBJ1-4; abundance: few; CDR3nt: TGCGCCAGCAGCCAAGAAAGGAATGAAAAACTGTTTTTT; CDR3aa: CASSQERNEKLFF
v_gene: TRBV5-6; d_gene: TRBD2; j_gene: TRBJ2-7; abundance: few; CDR3nt: TGTGCCAGCAGCTACCAGCGGGGGTTCTACGAGCAGTACTTC; CDR3aa: CASSYQRGFYEQYF
v_gene: TRBV12-3/TRBV12-4; d_gene: TRBD1; j_gene: TRBJ2-4; abundance: -; CDR3nt: TGTGCCAGCAGTTTACCGGGACAGGGGCCGAAACAGTACTTC; CDR3aa: CASSLPGQGPKQYF
v_gene: TRBV20-1; d_gene: -; j_gene: TRBJ1-1; abundance: few; CDR3nt: TGCAGTGCTAGTCCTCGACAGGTTAACACTGAAGCTTTCTTT; CDR3aa: CSASPRQVNTEAFF
v_gene: TRBV7-2; d_gene: TRBD2; j_gene: TRBJ2-3; abundance: -; CDR3nt: TGTGCCAGCAGCGCCCTAACGGGGGGTTATGATACGCAGTATTTT; CDR3aa: CASSALTGGYDTQYF
v_gene: TRBV5-6; d_gene: TRBD1; j_gene: TRBJ2-2; abundance: few; CDR3nt: TGTGCCAGCAGCCCCCAAACAGGGGTCTACACCGGGGAGCTGTTTTTT; CDR3aa: CASSPQTGVYTGELFF
v_gene: TRBV21-1; d_gene: -; j_gene: TRBJ1-2; abundance: -; CDR3nt: TGTGCCGCCAAAGGAGGGGGCGGTGGCTACACCTTC; CDR3aa: CAAKGGGGGYTF
v_gene: TRBV4-2; d_gene: -; j_gene: TRBJ2-2; abundance: few; CDR3nt: TGTGCCAGCAGCCAAGAGTGGCAGGGCTACACCGGGGAGCTGTTTTTT; CDR3aa: CASSQEWQGYTGELFF